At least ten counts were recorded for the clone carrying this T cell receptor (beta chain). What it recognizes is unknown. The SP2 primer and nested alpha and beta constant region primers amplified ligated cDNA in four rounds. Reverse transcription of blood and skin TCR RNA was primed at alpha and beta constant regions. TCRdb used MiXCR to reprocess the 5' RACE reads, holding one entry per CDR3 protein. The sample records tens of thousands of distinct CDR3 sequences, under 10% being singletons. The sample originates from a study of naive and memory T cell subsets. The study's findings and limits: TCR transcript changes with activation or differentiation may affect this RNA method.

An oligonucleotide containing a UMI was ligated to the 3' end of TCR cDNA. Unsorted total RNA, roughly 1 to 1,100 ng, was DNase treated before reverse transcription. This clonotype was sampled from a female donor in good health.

CDR3 DNA: TGTGCCAGCAGCGGGGCCTCCGTGAGCTCCTATAATTCACCCCTCCACTTT. Amino acids: CASSGASVSSYNSPLHF. The chain has TRBV6-5 and TRBJ1-6, with D possibly matching TRBD1 (5 bases). The CDR3 runs to 17 residues. The V gene lost 6 bases and the J gene lost 0 bases, with 15 bases spanning the gap. Germline V gives CDR1 MNHEY, CDR2 SVGAGI.